These T cell receptor beta chains were read from a single sample in a study of shared clonotypes between healthy human individuals. Method: immunoSEQ multiplex PCR; TCRdb's copy keeps in-frame clones and lacks some. In the table there are roughly 1,000,000 clones, roughly 74% of which are singletons. What was sequenced was memory CD4+ T cells from PBMCs. All receptors derive from a man between 18 and 35 years old in good health. Some clones in this sample may be carry-over from other donors' samples. The CDR3 runs from the conserved cysteine through the conserved F or W. A D gene is named only where the DNA matches it firmly. Rows give clone size only sometimes, using once, few, many, or a class for an expanded clone.

clone size: .
D gene: .
V gene: TRBV5-4
J gene: TRBJ2-1
CDR3 protein: CASSSSIAEGDNEQFF
CDR3 DNA: TGTGCCAGCAGCTCCTCCATAGCGGAGGGGGACAATGAGCAGTTCTTC

clone size: .
D gene: TRBD2
V gene: TRBV30
J gene: TRBJ2-7
CDR3 protein: CAWRTSGQDEQYF
CDR3 DNA: TGTGCCTGGCGGACTAGCGGGCAAGACGAGCAGTACTTC

clone size: .
D gene: TRBD1
V gene: TRBV7-2
J gene: TRBJ2-3
CDR3 protein: CASSSYGQGADTQYF
CDR3 DNA: TGTGCCAGCAGCTCTTACGGACAGGGCGCAGATACGCAGTATTTT

clone size: .
D gene: .
V gene: TRBV7-2
J gene: TRBJ2-1
CDR3 protein: CASRLRQSSYNEQFF
CDR3 DNA: TGTGCCAGCAGGTTAAGACAGAGCTCCTACAATGAGCAGTTCTTC

clone size: .
D gene: .
V gene: TRBV29-1
J gene: TRBJ2-5
CDR3 protein: CSVGTSGRSVEETQYF
CDR3 DNA: TGCAGCGTTGGAACTTCGGGACGGAGCGTAGAAGAGACCCAGTACTTC

clone size: .
D gene: .
V gene: TRBV6-5
J gene: TRBJ1-1
CDR3 protein: CASRNGVPNTEAFF
CDR3 DNA: TGTGCCAGCCGGAACGGGGTCCCCAACACTGAAGCTTTCTTT

clone size: .
D gene: .
V gene: TRBV15
J gene: TRBJ2-7
CDR3 protein: CATSRVAGRGLYEQYF
CDR3 DNA: TGTGCCACCAGCAGAGTGGCGGGACGGGGTCTCTACGAGCAGTACTTC

clone size: .
D gene: .
V gene: TRBV7-3
J gene: TRBJ2-7
CDR3 protein: CASSLGGQNYEQYF
CDR3 DNA: TGTGCCAGCAGCTTAGGTGGACAGAACTACGAGCAGTACTTC

clone size: .
D gene: .
V gene: TRBV7-3
J gene: TRBJ2-7
CDR3 protein: CASSSQPSHEQYF
CDR3 DNA: TGTGCCAGCAGCTCCCAACCCTCCCACGAGCAGTACTTC

clone size: .
D gene: TRBD1
V gene: TRBV5-1
J gene: TRBJ2-7
CDR3 protein: CASRPTGTGRDGQYF
CDR3 DNA: TGCGCCAGCAGGCCAACCGGGACAGGGAGGGACGGGCAGTACTTC

clone size: few
D gene: .
V gene: TRBV18
J gene: TRBJ1-1
CDR3 protein: CASRPTGGGTEAFF
CDR3 DNA: TGTGCCAGCCGACCAACTGGCGGGGGCACTGAAGCTTTCTTT

clone size: .
D gene: .
V gene: TRBV27
J gene: TRBJ1-1
CDR3 protein: CASSSGLREAFF
CDR3 DNA: TGTGCCAGCAGTTCGGGGTTGAGGGAAGCTTTCTTT

clone size: .
D gene: .
V gene: TRBV27
J gene: TRBJ2-2
CDR3 protein: CASSLATQEYTWAGELFF
CDR3 DNA: TGTGCCAGCAGTTTGGCGACCCAGGAATACACTTGGGCGGGGGAGCTGTTTTTT

clone size: .
D gene: .
V gene: TRBV6-1
J gene: TRBJ1-5
CDR3 protein: CASRIRGQPQHF
CDR3 DNA: TGTGCCAGCAGGATCCGGGGTCAGCCCCAGCATTTT

clone size: .
D gene: .
V gene: TRBV19
J gene: TRBJ2-6
CDR3 protein: CASCQYHRVSGANVLTF
CDR3 DNA: TGTGCCAGTTGCCAGTACCATAGGGTCTCTGGGGCCAACGTCCTGACTTTC

clone size: .
D gene: .
V gene: TRBV2
J gene: TRBJ2-5
CDR3 protein: CASSPQETQYF
CDR3 DNA: TGTGCCAGCAGTCCTCAGGAGACCCAGTACTTC

clone size: once
D gene: .
V gene: TRBV29-1
J gene: TRBJ2-7
CDR3 protein: CSVGYRAGEQYF
CDR3 DNA: TGCAGCGTTGGGTATAGGGCGGGCGAGCAGTACTTC

clone size: .
D gene: .
V gene: TRBV28
J gene: TRBJ1-2
CDR3 protein: CASSYTAGYGYTF
CDR3 DNA: TGTGCCAGCAGTTACACCGCCGGCTATGGCTACACCTTC

clone size: .
D gene: TRBD2
V gene: TRBV29-1
J gene: TRBJ2-5
CDR3 protein: CSVGRLAARGETQYF
CDR3 DNA: TGCAGCGTTGGGAGACTAGCGGCCCGGGGAGAGACCCAGTACTTC

clone size: once
D gene: .
V gene: TRBV2
J gene: TRBJ1-4
CDR3 protein: CASRGGFKTEKLFF
CDR3 DNA: TGTGCCAGCAGAGGAGGGTTCAAGACTGAAAAACTGTTTTTT

clone size: many
D gene: .
V gene: TRBV27
J gene: TRBJ1-1
CDR3 protein: CASSRGRSNTEAFF
CDR3 DNA: TGTGCCAGCAGCAGGGGACGGTCGAACACTGAAGCTTTCTTT

clone size: .
D gene: TRBD1
V gene: TRBV6-5
J gene: TRBJ2-5
CDR3 protein: CASRRDRGGGETQYF
CDR3 DNA: TGTGCCAGCAGGCGGGACAGGGGAGGTGGAGAGACCCAGTACTTC

clone size: .
D gene: .
V gene: TRBV7-6
J gene: TRBJ1-2
CDR3 protein: CASSLDGDYGYTF
CDR3 DNA: TGTGCCAGCAGCTTAGACGGTGACTATGGCTACACCTTC

clone size: few
D gene: .
V gene: TRBV2
J gene: TRBJ1-5
CDR3 protein: CASSGEGGSNQPQHF
CDR3 DNA: TGTGCCAGCAGTGGTGAGGGCGGGAGCAATCAGCCCCAGCATTTT

clone size: .
D gene: TRBD2
V gene: TRBV5-1
J gene: TRBJ2-5
CDR3 protein: CASSINSGSAQETQYF
CDR3 DNA: TGCGCCAGCAGCATAAATAGCGGGAGCGCTCAAGAGACCCAGTACTTC

clone size: .
D gene: .
V gene: TRBV7-3
J gene: TRBJ1-2
CDR3 protein: CASSPGTVRPNYGYTF
CDR3 DNA: TGTGCCAGCAGCCCCGGGACGGTGCGTCCTAACTATGGCTACACCTTC

clone size: .
D gene: .
V gene: TRBV18
J gene: TRBJ2-7
CDR3 protein: CASSPGPPYEQYF
CDR3 DNA: TGTGCCAGCTCACCTGGACCTCCCTACGAGCAGTACTTC

clone size: few
D gene: TRBD1
V gene: TRBV5-6
J gene: TRBJ2-3
CDR3 protein: CASSLGRGRADTQYF
CDR3 DNA: TGTGCCAGCAGCTTGGGCAGGGGGCGCGCAGATACGCAGTATTTT

clone size: .
D gene: TRBD2
V gene: TRBV6-5
J gene: TRBJ2-3
CDR3 protein: CASRKAGAGGDTQYF
CDR3 DNA: TGTGCCAGCAGAAAAGCGGGAGCGGGGGGGGATACGCAGTATTTT

clone size: .
D gene: TRBD2
V gene: TRBV4-3
J gene: TRBJ2-3
CDR3 protein: CASSQDAGVGYTQYF
CDR3 DNA: TGCGCCAGCAGCCAAGATGCGGGGGTCGGCTATACGCAGTATTTT

clone size: .
D gene: .
V gene: TRBV30
J gene: TRBJ1-4
CDR3 protein: CAWTLGFGEKLFF
CDR3 DNA: TGTGCCTGGACATTGGGGTTTGGAGAAAAACTGTTTTTT

clone size: .
D gene: TRBD2
V gene: TRBV9
J gene: TRBJ2-2
CDR3 protein: CASSVDSGSYTGELFF
CDR3 DNA: TGTGCCAGCAGCGTAGACAGCGGGAGTTACACCGGGGAGCTGTTTTTT

clone size: .
D gene: TRBD1
V gene: TRBV5-1
J gene: TRBJ1-2
CDR3 protein: CASSMGTGGFGYTF
CDR3 DNA: TGCGCCAGCAGCATGGGGACAGGGGGCTTTGGCTACACCTTC

clone size: few
D gene: .
V gene: TRBV6-1
J gene: TRBJ1-2
CDR3 protein: CASSEPTTGCYTF
CDR3 DNA: TGTGCCAGCAGTGAGCCGACGACAGGATGCTACACCTTC

clone size: .
D gene: .
V gene: TRBV18
J gene: TRBJ1-5
CDR3 protein: CASSPSGFDNQPQHF
CDR3 DNA: TGTGCCAGCTCACCCTCAGGGTTCGACAATCAGCCCCAGCATTTT

clone size: .
D gene: TRBD1
V gene: TRBV15
J gene: TRBJ2-7
CDR3 protein: CATSSRGTGGYEQYF
CDR3 DNA: TGTGCCACCAGCAGTCGCGGGACAGGGGGCTACGAGCAGTACTTC

clone size: few
D gene: .
V gene: TRBV7-6
J gene: TRBJ2-5
CDR3 protein: CASSLGFGGRETQYF
CDR3 DNA: TGTGCCAGCAGCTTAGGTTTCGGGGGGCGTGAGACCCAGTACTTC

clone size: .
D gene: TRBD1
V gene: TRBV19
J gene: TRBJ1-4
CDR3 protein: CASSQTDRGNEKLFF
CDR3 DNA: TGTGCCAGTAGTCAAACGGACAGGGGCAATGAAAAACTGTTTTTT

clone size: .
D gene: .
V gene: TRBV5-1
J gene: TRBJ1-4
CDR3 protein: CASSLQGVPNEKLFF
CDR3 DNA: TGCGCCAGCAGCTTGCAGGGTGTCCCTAATGAAAAACTGTTTTTT

clone size: .
D gene: .
V gene: TRBV29-1
J gene: TRBJ2-5
CDR3 protein: CSIKLRGPQETQYF
CDR3 DNA: TGCAGCATAAAACTCAGGGGCCCGCAAGAGACCCAGTACTTC

clone size: .
D gene: .
V gene: TRBV7-9
J gene: TRBJ1-1
CDR3 protein: CASSHASPGRNTEAFF
CDR3 DNA: TGTGCCAGCAGCCATGCGTCCCCGGGGCGAAACACTGAAGCTTTCTTT

clone size: .
D gene: .
V gene: TRBV5-1
J gene: TRBJ2-2
CDR3 protein: CASSSSIRAGSTGELFF
CDR3 DNA: TGCGCCAGCAGCTCTTCTATCCGAGCAGGGTCCACCGGGGAGCTGTTTTTT

clone size: .
D gene: .
V gene: TRBV11-3
J gene: TRBJ1-2
CDR3 protein: CASSPMTGSGYGYTF
CDR3 DNA: TGTGCCAGCAGCCCGATGACAGGTTCGGGCTATGGCTACACCTTC

clone size: .
D gene: TRBD1
V gene: TRBV28
J gene: TRBJ1-1
CDR3 protein: CASTSRGQGGWLRAFF
CDR3 DNA: TGTGCCAGCACGAGCCGGGGACAGGGAGGATGGTTGCGAGCTTTCTTT

clone size: .
D gene: .
V gene: TRBV4-1
J gene: TRBJ2-1
CDR3 protein: CASSKSRDPPNEQFF
CDR3 DNA: TGCGCCAGCAGCAAAAGCCGGGACCCTCCCAATGAGCAGTTCTTC

clone size: .
D gene: .
V gene: TRBV7-3
J gene: TRBJ1-5
CDR3 protein: CASSLQGGDQPQHF
CDR3 DNA: TGTGCCAGCAGTCTACAGGGTGGTGATCAGCCCCAGCATTTT

clone size: once
D gene: .
V gene: TRBV7-2
J gene: TRBJ2-7
CDR3 protein: CASSLGLEGYEQYF
CDR3 DNA: TGTGCCAGCAGCCTAGGACTGGAGGGGTACGAGCAGTACTTC

clone size: .
D gene: TRBD1
V gene: TRBV4-3
J gene: TRBJ2-7
CDR3 protein: CASSQADRGYEQYF
CDR3 DNA: TGCGCCAGCAGCCAGGCGGACAGGGGCTACGAGCAGTACTTC